Presented here are 21 T cell receptor beta chains from one specimen sequenced in a study of long-term antiretroviral therapy in people with HIV. Samples were assayed with immunoSEQ v3.0 at survey level. The method was immunoSEQ multiplex PCR; TCRdb's version includes in-frame clones alone and lacks a portion of them. The sample carries about 20,000 clones, approximately 86% recorded once. The material sequenced was unsorted PBMCs, taken 1.3 years after starting antiretroviral therapy. The origin of the receptors is a man aged 55 to 70 with HIV.

The rearrangement joins TRBV7-3 to TRBJ2-2, with D uncertain. The CDR3 length is 13 residues. Germline V gene lookup returns CDR1 SGHTA and CDR2 FQGTGA. V was trimmed by 4 bases and J by 4 bases, leaving 7 bases between them. CDR3 sequence (DNA): TGTGCCAGCAGCTCGCTTGGCACCGGGGAGCTGTTTTTT. Translation: CASSSLGTGELFF.

The genes are TRBV7-9 and TRBJ2-1, with 8 bases that match TRBD2. The CDR3 consists of 18 residues. CDR1 SEHNR and CDR2 FQNEAQ come from the germline V gene (reference sequence). V dropped 3 bases and J dropped 4; count of bases not matched to a gene: 14. CDR3 region: CASSFWGQVTSAYNEQFF. CDR3 DNA sequence: TGTGCCAGCAGCTTTTGGGGCCAGGTGACTAGCGCGTACAATGAGCAGTTCTTC.

The chain couples TRBV28 to TRBJ2-2, with a possible D match to TRBD1 (6 bases). Trimming took off 6 bases at V and 1 base at J, with 9 bases between the two ends. The CDR3 is made up of 14 amino acids. In germline, CDR1 is MDHEN, CDR2 SYDVKM. DNA of the CDR3: TGTGCCAGCAGCCTGGGACAGAACACCGGGGAGCTGTTTTTT. Amino acids: CASSLGQNTGELFF.

This chain connects TRBV7-2 to TRBJ2-7, with TRBD2 matching over 7 bases. V lost 1 base to trimming and J lost 7 bases; unmatched junction nucleotides: 4. The CDR3 contains 13 residues. Germline assignment: CDR1 SGHTA and CDR2 FQGNSA. CDR3 sequence reads: CASSLVRGWEQYF. CDR3 DNA sequence: TGTGCCAGCAGCTTAGTGCGGGGGTGGGAGCAGTACTTC.

This clone appeared once. Here the CDR3 DNA reads TGCAGCGTTGTAGGTGATAGCACAGATACGCAGTATTTT. As protein: CSVVGDSTDTQYF. The chain recombines TRBV29-1 with TRBJ2-3; no firm D call. V was shortened by 4 bases and J by 0 bases, with 8 bases between the two germline ends. The germline V gene has CDR1 SQVTM and CDR2 ANQGSEA. The CDR3 is made up of 13 amino acids.

The chain carries TRBV5-1 and TRBJ1-1; D is unclear. CDR3 length: 13 amino acids. Germline V gene sequence: CDR1 SGHRS, CDR2 YFSETQ. Trimming removed 5 bases from V and 3 bases from J, with 11 bases in between. CDR3 nucleotides: TGCGCCAGCAGAACCGGGCCGGACACTGAAGCTTTCTTT. Translated, it gives CASRTGPDTEAFF.

The genes are TRBV23-1 and TRBJ2-7; no definite D call. TRBV23-1 is identified as an open reading frame with a role that is uncertain. The CDR3 extends over 14 amino acids. V shed 0 bases and J shed 9 bases, with 15 bases lying between them. As DNA, the CDR3 is TGCGCCAGCAGTCAATCAGCCCACCTTTCCGGGCAGTACTTC. This codes for CASSQSAHLSGQYF.

The genes are TRBV4-3 and TRBJ2-7; possible D gene TRBD1, 6 bases. CDR1 is LGHNA, CDR2 YSLEER, per germline. V lost 1 base to trimming and J lost 5 bases, with 12 bases between them. This CDR3 comprises 14 residues. Here the CDR3 DNA reads TGCGCCAGCAGCCAAGTTGAGGGGGTACACGAGCAGTACTTC. It is translated as CASSQVEGVHEQYF.

The gene calls are TRBV29-1 and TRBJ2-2; 7 bases align to TRBD2. V was pared by 4 bases and J by 0 bases, with 5 bases of the junction left unmatched. CDR3 length equals 15 residues. Germline V gene data show CDR1 as SQVTM and CDR2 as ANQGSEA. The CDR3 DNA follows: TGCAGCGTTGTCGGGGCGGGGGCGAACACCGGGGAGCTGTTTTTT. This gives the protein CSVVGAGANTGELFF.

This sequence joins TRBV30 and TRBJ2-7; tentatively, D is TRBD1 or TRBD2 (6 bases each). This CDR3 has 14 residues. Germline loops: CDR1 GTSNPN, CDR2 SVGIG (reference sequence). V was shortened by 0 bases and J by 0 bases, with 9 bases between the two germline ends. CDR3 DNA sequence: TGTGCCTGGAGTGTCGGGGGCATCTCCTACGAGCAGTACTTC. Protein product: CAWSVGGISYEQYF. The full variable domain, with the rest looked up from reference TRBV30 and TRBJ2-7, is SQTIHQWPATLVQPVGSPLSLECTVEGTSNPNLYWYRQAAGRGLQLLFYSVGIGQISSEVPQNLSASRPQDRQFILSSKKLLLSDSGFYLCAWSVGGISYEQYFGPGTRLTVT.

The chain joins TRBV15 to TRBJ2-7, with D possibly being TRBD1 or TRBD2 (5 bases each). V lost 5 bases and J lost 3, with 17 bases in between. Germline CDR1 and CDR2: LNHNV and YYDKDF (reference sequence). The length of the CDR3 is 15 residues. CDR3 region: CATSLVPGPIYEQYF. In DNA form, the CDR3 reads TGTGCCACCAGCCTTGTACCGGGACCTATCTACGAGCAGTACTTC.

This chain joins TRBV29-1 and TRBJ1-2; maybe TRBD1 (6 bases). Looked up from germline, CDR1 is SQVTM and CDR2 is ANQGSEA. There are 11 residues in the CDR3. V was trimmed by 7 bases and J by 6 bases, leaving 12 bases between them. CDR3 sequence reads: CSGGGADGYTF. The CDR3 nucleotides read TGCAGCGGGGGGGGCGCGGATGGCTACACCTTC.

The chain employs TRBV7-9 and TRBJ2-7; no reliable D call. CDR3 size: 14 residues. The ends were cut back, 1 base at V and 0 bases at J, with 7 bases in the middle. Germline V gene lookup returns CDR1 SEHNR and CDR2 FQNEAQ (reference sequence). The CDR3 loop is CASSLGVRSYEQYF. The CDR3 DNA sequence: TGTGCCAGCAGCTTAGGAGTACGCTCCTACGAGCAGTACTTC.

V is TRBV7-9 and J is TRBJ1-2, with unresolved D. The ends were cut back, 6 bases at V and 10 bases at J, with 30 bases in the middle. Germline CDR1 SEHNR, CDR2 FQNEAQ (reference sequence). There are 17 residues in the CDR3. The CDR3, as DNA: TGTGCCAGCAGACCTTCGAATCCCGACCTGGACTTATTCGACTACACCTTC. It yields the protein CASRPSNPDLDLFDYTF.

This clone was detected once. The gene calls are TRBV7-9 and TRBJ1-1, with TRBD1 identical over 7 bases. The CDR3 is made up of 14 amino acids. J lost 2 bases, V lost 3 bases, and 3 bases had no gene match. Germline CDR1 reads SEHNR; CDR2 reads FQNEAQ (reference sequence). For the CDR3, the DNA is TGTGCCAGCAGCTTGGGACAGAGCAACACTGAAGCTTTCTTT. Translated: CASSLGQSNTEAFF.

The chain uses TRBV6-5 and TRBJ1-2, with a weak D call TRBD1 (5 bases). V lost 6 bases, J lost 4 bases, and 12 bases lay in between. CDR1 is MNHEY and CDR2 is SVGAGI in the germline V gene. The CDR3 totals 13 residues. CDR3 nucleotide sequence: TGTGCCAGCAGGGGGGGACCGACCTATGGCTACACCTTC. Protein product: CASRGGPTYGYTF.

The gene calls are TRBV7-9 and TRBJ1-1, with D unresolved. The germline V and J ends were trimmed by 0 bases and 4 bases, with 12 bases remaining between them. The CDR3 runs 15 residues. Germline V gives CDR1 SEHNR, CDR2 FQNEAQ (reference sequence). The CDR3 here is CASSLAPGVVTEAFF. CDR3 sequence (DNA): TGTGCCAGCAGCTTAGCGCCCGGGGTGGTCACTGAAGCTTTCTTT.

V is TRBV6-1 and J is TRBJ2-5; D not resolved. V was shortened by 0 bases and J by 5 bases, with 13 bases between the two germline ends. CDR1 is MNHNS, CDR2 SASEGT, per germline. CDR3 length: 15 amino acids. The CDR3 sequence is CASSEAPTPWETQYF. CDR3 nucleotide sequence: TGTGCCAGCAGTGAAGCTCCCACGCCATGGGAGACCCAGTACTTC.

This chain uses TRBV5-1 with TRBJ2-3; unclear D gene. Between the trimmed V and J ends, which lost 3 bases and 6 bases, there was a span of 11 bases. The length of the CDR3 is 13 residues. Germline values: CDR1 SGHRS, CDR2 YFSETQ. CDR3 sequence reads: CASSWTASDTQYF. For the CDR3, the DNA is TGCGCCAGCAGCTGGACGGCCTCGGATACGCAGTATTTT.

V usage is TRBV7-9 and J usage is TRBJ1-1; D perhaps matches TRBD1 (6 bases). V lost 3 bases, J lost 11 bases, and 16 bases lay in between. CDR3 length equals 13 residues. Germline-derived CDR1 and CDR2 are SEHNR and FQNEAQ (reference sequence). Here the CDR3 DNA reads TGTGCCAGCAGCTTTGCAGGGGCTAACGAGGCTTTCTTT. Its protein is CASSFAGANEAFF.

With regard to this clone: Other DNA sequences within the sample encode an identical CDR3. The V and J genes are TRBV5-1 and TRBJ2-3; D might be TRBD2 (6 bases). Trimming took off 2 bases at V and 1 base at J, with 8 bases between the two ends. The CDR3 is made up of 14 amino acids. Germline V gene lookup returns CDR1 SGHRS and CDR2 YFSETQ. CDR3 DNA: TGCGCCAGCAGCTTCACGGGGGGCACAGATACGCAGTATTTT. It yields the protein CASSFTGGTDTQYF.